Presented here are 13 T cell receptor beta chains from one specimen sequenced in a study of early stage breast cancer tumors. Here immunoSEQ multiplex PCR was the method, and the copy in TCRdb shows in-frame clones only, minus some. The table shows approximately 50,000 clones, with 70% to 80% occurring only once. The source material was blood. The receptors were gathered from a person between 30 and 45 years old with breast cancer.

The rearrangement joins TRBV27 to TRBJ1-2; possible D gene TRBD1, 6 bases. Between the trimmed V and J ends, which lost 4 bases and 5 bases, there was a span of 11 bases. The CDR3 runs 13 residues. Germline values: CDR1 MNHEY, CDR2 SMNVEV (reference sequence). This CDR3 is CASSSVTGYGYTF. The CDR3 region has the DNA TGTGCCAGCAGTTCAGTCACAGGGTATGGCTACACCTTC.

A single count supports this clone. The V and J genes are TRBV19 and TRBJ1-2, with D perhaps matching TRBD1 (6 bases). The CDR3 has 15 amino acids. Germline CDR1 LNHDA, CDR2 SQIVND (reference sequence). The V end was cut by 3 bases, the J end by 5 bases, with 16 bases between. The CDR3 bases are TGTGCCAGTAGTATCATGACAGGCCCCCTTTATGGCTACACCTTC. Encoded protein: CASSIMTGPLYGYTF.

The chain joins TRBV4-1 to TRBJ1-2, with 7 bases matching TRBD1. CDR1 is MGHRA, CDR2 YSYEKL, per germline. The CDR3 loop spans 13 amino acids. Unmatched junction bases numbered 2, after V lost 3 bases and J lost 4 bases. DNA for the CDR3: TGCGCCAGCAGCCAGGGACAGTCCTATGGCTACACCTTC. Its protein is CASSQGQSYGYTF.

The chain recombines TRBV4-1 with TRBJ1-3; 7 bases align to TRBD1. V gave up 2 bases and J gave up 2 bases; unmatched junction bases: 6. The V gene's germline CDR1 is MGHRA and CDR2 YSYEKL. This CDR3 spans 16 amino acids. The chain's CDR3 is CASSQQDREPGNTIYF. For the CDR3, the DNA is TGCGCCAGCAGCCAACAAGACAGGGAGCCTGGAAACACCATATATTTT.

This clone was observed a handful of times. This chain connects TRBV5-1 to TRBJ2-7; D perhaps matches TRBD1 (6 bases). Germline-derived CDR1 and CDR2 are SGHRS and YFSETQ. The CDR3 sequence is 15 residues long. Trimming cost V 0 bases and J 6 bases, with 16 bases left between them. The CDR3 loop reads CASSLGGTTSLEQYF. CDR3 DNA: TGCGCCAGCAGCTTGGGTGGGACAACCTCCCTCGAGCAGTACTTC.

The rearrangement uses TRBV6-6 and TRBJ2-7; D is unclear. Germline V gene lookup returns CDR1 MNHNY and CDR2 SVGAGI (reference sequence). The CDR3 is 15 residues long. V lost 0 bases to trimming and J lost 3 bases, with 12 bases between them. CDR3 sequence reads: CASSYSWDSGYEQYF. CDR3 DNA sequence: TGTGCCAGCAGTTACTCGTGGGATTCGGGCTACGAGCAGTACTTC.

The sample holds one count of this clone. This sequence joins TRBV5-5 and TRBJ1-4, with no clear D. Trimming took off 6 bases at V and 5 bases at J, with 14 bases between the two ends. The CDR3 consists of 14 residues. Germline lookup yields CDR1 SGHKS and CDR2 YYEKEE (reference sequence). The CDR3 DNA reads TGTGCCAGCACCGCGCACGGCGAGAATGAAAAACTGTTTTTT. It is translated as CASTAHGENEKLFF.

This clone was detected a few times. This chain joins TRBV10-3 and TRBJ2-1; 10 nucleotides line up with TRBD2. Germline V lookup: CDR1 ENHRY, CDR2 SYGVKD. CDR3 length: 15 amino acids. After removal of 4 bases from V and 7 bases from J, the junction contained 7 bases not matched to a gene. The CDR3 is CAISGGLAGVNEQFF. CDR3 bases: TGTGCCATCAGTGGTGGGCTAGCGGGAGTTAATGAGCAGTTCTTC.

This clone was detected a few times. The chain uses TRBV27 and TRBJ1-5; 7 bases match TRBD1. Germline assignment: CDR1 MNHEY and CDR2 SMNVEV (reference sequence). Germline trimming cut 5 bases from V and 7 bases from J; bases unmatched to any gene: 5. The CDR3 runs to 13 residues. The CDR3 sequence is CASSPGQLQPQHF. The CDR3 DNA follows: TGTGCCAGCAGTCCGGGACAGTTGCAGCCCCAGCATTTT.

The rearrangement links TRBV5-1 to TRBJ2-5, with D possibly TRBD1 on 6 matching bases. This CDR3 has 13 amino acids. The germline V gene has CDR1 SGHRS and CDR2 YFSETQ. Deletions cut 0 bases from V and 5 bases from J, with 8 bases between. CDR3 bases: TGCGCCAGCAGCTTGGATAGGGGGGAGACCCAGTACTTC. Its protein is CASSLDRGETQYF.

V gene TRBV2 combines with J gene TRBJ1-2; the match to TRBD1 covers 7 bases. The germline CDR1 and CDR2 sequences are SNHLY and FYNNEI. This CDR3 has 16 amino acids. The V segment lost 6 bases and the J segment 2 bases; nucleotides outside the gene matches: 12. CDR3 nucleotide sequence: TGTGCCAGCAGAGACTCGACAGGGAGTATAAACTATGGCTACACCTTC. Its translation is CASRDSTGSINYGYTF.

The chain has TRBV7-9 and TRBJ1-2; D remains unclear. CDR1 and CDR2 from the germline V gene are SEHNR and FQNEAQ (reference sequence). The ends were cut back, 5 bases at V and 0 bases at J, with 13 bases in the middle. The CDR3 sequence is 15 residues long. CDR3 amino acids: CASSRVGDSNYGYTF. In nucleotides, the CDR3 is TGTGCCAGCAGCCGAGTAGGAGACTCTAACTATGGCTACACCTTC.

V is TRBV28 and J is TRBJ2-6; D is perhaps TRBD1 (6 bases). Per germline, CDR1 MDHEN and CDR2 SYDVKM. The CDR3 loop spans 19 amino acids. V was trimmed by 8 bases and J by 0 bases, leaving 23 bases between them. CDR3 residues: CASGTLPGQPVSGANVLTF. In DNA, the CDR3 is TGTGCCAGCGGAACCCTACCCGGACAGCCTGTCTCTGGGGCCAACGTCCTGACTTTC.